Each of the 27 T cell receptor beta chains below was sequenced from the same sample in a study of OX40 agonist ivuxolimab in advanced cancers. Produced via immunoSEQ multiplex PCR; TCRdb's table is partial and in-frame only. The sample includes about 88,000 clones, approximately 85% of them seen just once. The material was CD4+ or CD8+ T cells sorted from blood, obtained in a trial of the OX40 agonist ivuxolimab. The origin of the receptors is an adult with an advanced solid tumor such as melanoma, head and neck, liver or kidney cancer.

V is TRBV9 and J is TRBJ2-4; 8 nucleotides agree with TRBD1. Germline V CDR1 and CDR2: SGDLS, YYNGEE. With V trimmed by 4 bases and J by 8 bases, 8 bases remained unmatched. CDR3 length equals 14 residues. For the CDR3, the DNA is TGTGCCAGCAGCTCCAGGGGGCGGTCGGACATTCAGTACTTC. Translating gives CASSSRGRSDIQYF. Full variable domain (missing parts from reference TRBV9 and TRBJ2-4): DSGVTQTPKHLITATGQRVTLRCSPRSGDLSVYWYQQSLDQGLQFLIQYYNGEERAKGNILERFSAQQFPDLHSELNLSSLELGDSALYFCASSSRGRSDIQYFGAGTRLSVL.

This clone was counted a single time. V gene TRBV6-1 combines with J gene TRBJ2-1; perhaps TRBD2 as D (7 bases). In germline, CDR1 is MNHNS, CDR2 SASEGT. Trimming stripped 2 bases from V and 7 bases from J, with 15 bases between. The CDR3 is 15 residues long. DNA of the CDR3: TGTGCCAGCAGTGAACCCGAGGGGGGGCTGAATGAGCAGTTCTTC. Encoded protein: CASSEPEGGLNEQFF.

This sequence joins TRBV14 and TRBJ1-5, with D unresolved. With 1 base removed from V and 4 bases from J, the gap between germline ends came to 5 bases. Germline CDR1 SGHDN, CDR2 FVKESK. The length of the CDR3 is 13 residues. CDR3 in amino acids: CASSQGVNQPQHF. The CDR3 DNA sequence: TGTGCCAGCAGCCAAGGGGTTAATCAGCCCCAGCATTTT.

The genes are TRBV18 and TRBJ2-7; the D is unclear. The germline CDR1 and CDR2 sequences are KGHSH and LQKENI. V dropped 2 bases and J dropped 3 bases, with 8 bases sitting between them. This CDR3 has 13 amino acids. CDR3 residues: CASSPGPNYEQYF. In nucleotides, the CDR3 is TGTGCCAGCTCACCAGGTCCCAACTACGAGCAGTACTTC.

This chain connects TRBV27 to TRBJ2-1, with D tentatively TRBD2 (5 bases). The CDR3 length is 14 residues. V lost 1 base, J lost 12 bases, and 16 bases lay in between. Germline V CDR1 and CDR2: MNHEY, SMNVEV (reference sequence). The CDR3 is CASSLFVSGALQFF. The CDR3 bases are TGTGCCAGCAGTTTATTTGTGAGCGGAGCCCTGCAGTTCTTC.

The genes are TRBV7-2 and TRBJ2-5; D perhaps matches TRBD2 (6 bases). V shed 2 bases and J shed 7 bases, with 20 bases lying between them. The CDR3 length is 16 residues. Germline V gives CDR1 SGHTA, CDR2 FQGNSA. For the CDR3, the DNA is TGTGCCAGCAGCTTAAACGCGGGCCCACTGGGGGGGACCCAGTACTTC. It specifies CASSLNAGPLGGTQYF. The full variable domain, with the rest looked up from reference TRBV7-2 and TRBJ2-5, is GAGVSQSPSNKVTEKGKDVELRCDPISGHTALYWYRQSLGQGLEFLIYFQGNSAPDKSGLPSDRFSAERTGGSVSTLTIQRTQQEDSAVYLCASSLNAGPLGGTQYFGPGTRLLVL.

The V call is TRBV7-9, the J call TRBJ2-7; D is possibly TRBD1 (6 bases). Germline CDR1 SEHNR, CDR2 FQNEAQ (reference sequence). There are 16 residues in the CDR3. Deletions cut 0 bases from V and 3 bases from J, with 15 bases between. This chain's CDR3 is CASSLAGAPLDYEQYF. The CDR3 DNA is TGTGCCAGCAGCTTAGCGGGGGCACCCCTTGACTACGAGCAGTACTTC.

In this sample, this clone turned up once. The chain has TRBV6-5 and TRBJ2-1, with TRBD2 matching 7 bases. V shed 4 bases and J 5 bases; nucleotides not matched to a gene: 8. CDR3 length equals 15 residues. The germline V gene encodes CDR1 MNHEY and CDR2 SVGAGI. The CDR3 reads CASSSIAGSHNEQFF. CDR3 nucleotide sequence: TGTGCCAGCAGTTCCATAGCGGGCAGCCACAATGAGCAGTTCTTC.

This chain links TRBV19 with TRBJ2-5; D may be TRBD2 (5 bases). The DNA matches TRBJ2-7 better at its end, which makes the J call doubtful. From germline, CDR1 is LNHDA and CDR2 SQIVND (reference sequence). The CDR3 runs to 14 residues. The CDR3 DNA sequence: TGTGCCAGTAGTATCTCGGGGAACTCCTACGAGCAGTACTTC. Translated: CASSISGNSYEQYF.

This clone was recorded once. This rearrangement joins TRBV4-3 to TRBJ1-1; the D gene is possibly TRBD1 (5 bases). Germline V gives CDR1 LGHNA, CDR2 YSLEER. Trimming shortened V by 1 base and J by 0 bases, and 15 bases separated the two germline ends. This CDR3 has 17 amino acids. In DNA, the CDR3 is TGCGCCAGCAGCCAAGGACCGGACACCCGGATGAACACTGAAGCTTTCTTT. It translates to CASSQGPDTRMNTEAFF.

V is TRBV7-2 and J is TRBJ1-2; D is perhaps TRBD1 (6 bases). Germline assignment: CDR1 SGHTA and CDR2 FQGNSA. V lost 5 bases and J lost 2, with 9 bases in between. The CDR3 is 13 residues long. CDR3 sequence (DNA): TGTGCCAGCAGCCGGACAGACAACTATGGCTACACCTTC. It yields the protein CASSRTDNYGYTF.

CDR3 amino acids: CASSLGPTEAFF. CDR3 DNA sequence: TGTGCCAGCAGTTTAGGACCGACTGAAGCTTTCTTT. The chain is built from TRBV28 and TRBJ1-1; the D is unclear. V was shortened by 2 bases and J by 5 bases, with 6 bases between the two germline ends. Germline CDR1 reads MDHEN; CDR2 reads SYDVKM. The CDR3 spans 12 residues.

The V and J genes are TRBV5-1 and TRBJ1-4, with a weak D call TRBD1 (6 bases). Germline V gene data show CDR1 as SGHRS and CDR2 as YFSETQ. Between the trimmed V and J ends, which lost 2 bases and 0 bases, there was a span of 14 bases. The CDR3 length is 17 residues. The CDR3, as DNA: TGCGCCAGCAGCTTTAGACAGGTTGGGGCAACTAATGAAAAACTGTTTTTT. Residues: CASSFRQVGATNEKLFF.

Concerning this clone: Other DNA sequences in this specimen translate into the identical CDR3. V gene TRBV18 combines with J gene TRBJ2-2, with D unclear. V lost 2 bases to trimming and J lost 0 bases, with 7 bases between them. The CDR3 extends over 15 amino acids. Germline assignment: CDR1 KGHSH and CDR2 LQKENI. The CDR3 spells CASSPTATNTGELFF. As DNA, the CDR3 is TGTGCCAGCTCACCAACGGCTACGAACACCGGGGAGCTGTTTTTT.

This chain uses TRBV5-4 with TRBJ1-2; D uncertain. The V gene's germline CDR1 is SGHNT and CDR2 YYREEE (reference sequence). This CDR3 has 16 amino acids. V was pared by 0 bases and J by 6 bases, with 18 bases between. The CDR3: CASSLAFKGELNGYTF. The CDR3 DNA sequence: TGTGCCAGCAGCTTGGCCTTTAAGGGCGAGTTGAATGGCTACACCTTC.

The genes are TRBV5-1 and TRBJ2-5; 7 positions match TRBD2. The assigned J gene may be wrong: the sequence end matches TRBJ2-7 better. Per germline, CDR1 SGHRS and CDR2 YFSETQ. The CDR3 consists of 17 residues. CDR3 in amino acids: CASSLAGPERDSYEQYF. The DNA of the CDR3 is TGCGCCAGCAGCTTGGCAGGCCCAGAGCGGGACTCCTACGAGCAGTACTTC.

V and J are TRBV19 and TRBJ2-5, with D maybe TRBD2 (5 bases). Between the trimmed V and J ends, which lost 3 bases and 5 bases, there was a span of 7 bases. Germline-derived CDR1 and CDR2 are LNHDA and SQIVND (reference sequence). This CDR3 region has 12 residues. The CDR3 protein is CASSIPGETQYF. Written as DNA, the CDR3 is TGTGCCAGTAGTATCCCGGGGGAGACCCAGTACTTC.

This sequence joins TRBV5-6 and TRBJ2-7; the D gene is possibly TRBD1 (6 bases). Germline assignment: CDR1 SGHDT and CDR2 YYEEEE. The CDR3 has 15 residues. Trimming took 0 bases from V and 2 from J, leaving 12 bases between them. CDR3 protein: CASSLVGWTAYEQYF. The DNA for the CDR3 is TGTGCCAGCAGCTTGGTAGGTTGGACAGCCTACGAGCAGTACTTC.

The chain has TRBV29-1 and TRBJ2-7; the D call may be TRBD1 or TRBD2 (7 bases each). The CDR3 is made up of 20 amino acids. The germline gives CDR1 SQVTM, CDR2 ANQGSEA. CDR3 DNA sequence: TGCAGTTGGAGGGCCCGGGACAGCCTTCGAGCGGGACCTAGGTTATACGAGCAGTACTTC. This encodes CSWRARDSLRAGPRLYEQYF.

CDR3 bases: TGTGCCAGTAGACAACCGGGACAGAGAGCTTACTCTGGAAACACCATATATTTT. Amino acids: CASRQPGQRAYSGNTIYF. The chain couples TRBV19 to TRBJ1-3; 7 bases align to TRBD1. With 6 bases clipped from V and 0 bases from J, the junction kept 14 bases outside the gene matches. CDR3 size: 18 residues. The germline CDR1 and CDR2 sequences are LNHDA and SQIVND (reference sequence).

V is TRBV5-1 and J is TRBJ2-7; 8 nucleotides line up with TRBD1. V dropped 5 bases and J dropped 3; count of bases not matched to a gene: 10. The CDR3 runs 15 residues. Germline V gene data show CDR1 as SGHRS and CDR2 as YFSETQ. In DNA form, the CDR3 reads TGCGCCAGCAGGTCGTTCACAGGGGGGATCTACGAGCAGTACTTC. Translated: CASRSFTGGIYEQYF.

The CDR3 DNA reads as TGTGCCAGCCCCGGACTGGCGAACACCGGGGAGCTGTTTTTT. As protein: CASPGLANTGELFF. This sequence joins TRBV18 and TRBJ2-2; the D gene is possibly TRBD2 (5 bases). V was cut by 8 bases and J by 0 bases, with 10 bases left in between. Germline assignment: CDR1 KGHSH and CDR2 LQKENI. This CDR3 comprises 14 residues.

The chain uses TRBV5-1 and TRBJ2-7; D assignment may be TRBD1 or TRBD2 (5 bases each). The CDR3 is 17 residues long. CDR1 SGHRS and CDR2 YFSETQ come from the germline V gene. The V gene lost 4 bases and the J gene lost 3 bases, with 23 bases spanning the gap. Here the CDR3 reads CASSREPQGAFYYEQYF. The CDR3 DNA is TGCGCCAGCAGCAGGGAACCCCAGGGAGCCTTCTACTACGAGCAGTACTTC.

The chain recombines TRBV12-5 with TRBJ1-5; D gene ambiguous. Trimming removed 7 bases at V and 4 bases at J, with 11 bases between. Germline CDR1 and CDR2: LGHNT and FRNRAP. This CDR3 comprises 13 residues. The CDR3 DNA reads TGTGCTAGTGCCCACCGGCATAATCAGCCCCAGCATTTT. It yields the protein CASAHRHNQPQHF.

Here the CDR3 reads CASSLALAATYEQYF. CDR3 nucleotides: TGTGCCAGCAGCTTAGCACTAGCGGCAACCTACGAGCAGTACTTC. V is TRBV7-9 and J is TRBJ2-7; 8 bases fit TRBD2. CDR1 and CDR2 from the germline V gene are SEHNR and FQNEAQ (reference sequence). V shed 0 bases and J 2 bases; nucleotides not matched to a gene: 3. The length of the CDR3 is 15 residues.

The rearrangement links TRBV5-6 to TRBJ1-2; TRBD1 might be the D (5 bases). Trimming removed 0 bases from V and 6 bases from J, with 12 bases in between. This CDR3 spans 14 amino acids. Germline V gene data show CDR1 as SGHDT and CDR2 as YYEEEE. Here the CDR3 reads CASSLEGLDHGYTF. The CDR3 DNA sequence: TGTGCCAGCAGCTTGGAGGGGCTCGATCATGGCTACACCTTC.

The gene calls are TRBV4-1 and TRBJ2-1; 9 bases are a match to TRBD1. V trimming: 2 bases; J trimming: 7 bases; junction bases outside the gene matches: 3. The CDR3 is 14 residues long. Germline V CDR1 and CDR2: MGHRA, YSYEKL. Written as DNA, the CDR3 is TGCGCCAGCAGCCAACAACAGGGGGCGAATGAGCAGTTCTTC. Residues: CASSQQQGANEQFF.